The 17 T cell receptor beta chains in this list originate from one sample, sequenced in a study of T cell changes during pregnancy in multiple sclerosis. Measured with immunoSEQ multiplex PCR; TCRdb has only the in-frame clones, and not every one. The sample records fewer than 55,000 clones, about 92% being singletons. This specimen consisted of peripheral blood, obtained after pregnancy. Receptor source: a female donor with multiple sclerosis, enrolled in a pregnancy study.

The chain combines TRBV15 with TRBJ2-7; 7 nucleotides agree with TRBD1. Per germline, CDR1 LNHNV and CDR2 YYDKDF (reference sequence). The V segment lost 3 bases and the J segment 0 bases; nucleotides outside the gene matches: 5. CDR3 length: 15 residues. The CDR3 reads CATSSKTGHSYEQYF. CDR3 in DNA: TGTGCCACCAGCAGTAAGACAGGGCACTCCTACGAGCAGTACTTC.

This chain joins TRBV4-3 and TRBJ1-2, with a tentative D call TRBD1 (5 bases). The germline V and J ends were trimmed by 4 bases and 3 bases, with 12 bases remaining between them. CDR1 and CDR2 (germline): LGHNA, YSLEER. The CDR3 extends over 14 amino acids. In nucleotides, the CDR3 is TGCGCCAGCAGCCGGGGGGGAAATTACTATGGCTACACCTTC. The encoded protein is CASSRGGNYYGYTF.

The chain recombines TRBV9 with TRBJ2-1; 10 bases are a match to TRBD2. Germline values: CDR1 SGDLS, CDR2 YYNGEE. This CDR3 is 15 amino acids long. V dropped 0 bases and J dropped 8; count of bases not matched to a gene: 5. Here the CDR3 reads CASSVGSGGVYEQFF. CDR3 in DNA: TGTGCCAGCAGCGTAGGAAGCGGGGGGGTCTATGAGCAGTTCTTC.

The V call is TRBV19, the J call TRBJ1-2, with 7 positions matching TRBD1. This CDR3 region has 15 residues. The J segment lost 5 bases and the V segment lost 3 bases, leaving 9 bases of the junction unmatched. The germline V gene encodes CDR1 LNHDA and CDR2 SQIVND (reference sequence). The CDR3 reads CASSIRAGGSYGYTF. CDR3 nucleotide sequence: TGTGCCAGTAGTATCCGGGCAGGGGGATCGTATGGCTACACCTTC.

This chain uses TRBV7-8 with TRBJ1-2; TRBD1 agrees at 7 bases. Unmatched junction bases numbered 9, after V lost 7 bases and J lost 4 bases. The CDR3 spans 14 residues. Germline assignment: CDR1 SGHVS and CDR2 FQNEAQ. CDR3: CASTGGPPSYGYTF. DNA for the CDR3: TGTGCCAGCACAGGGGGGCCTCCGAGCTATGGCTACACCTTC.

This sequence joins TRBV29-1 and TRBJ1-3, with no clear D. This CDR3 comprises 13 residues. Germline V gene sequence: CDR1 SQVTM, CDR2 ANQGSEA. V dropped 7 bases and J dropped 0 bases, with 10 bases sitting between them. CDR3 sequence (DNA): TGCAGCGCCCAGGCGAGCTCTGGAAACACCATATATTTT. This sequence encodes CSAQASSGNTIYF.

This clone was detected once. The chain links TRBV7-8 to TRBJ2-7; maybe TRBD2 (5 bases). The CDR3 consists of 14 residues. Germline assignment: CDR1 SGHVS and CDR2 FQNEAQ. Trimming pared 3 bases from V and 2 bases from J, leaving 11 bases between. CDR3 sequence: CASSLGGLAYEQYF. Here the CDR3 DNA reads TGTGCCAGCAGCTTGGGCGGGCTTGCCTACGAGCAGTACTTC.

This clone has just one count. The CDR3: CASSPLQVSNYEQYF. DNA for the CDR3: TGTGCCAGCTCACCACTTCAGGTGAGCAACTACGAGCAGTACTTC. This chain uses TRBV18 with TRBJ2-7; D call uncertain. V was shortened by 1 base and J by 3 bases, with 13 bases between the two germline ends. This CDR3 is built from 15 residues. Germline V gives CDR1 KGHSH, CDR2 LQKENI.

In regard to this clone: An end of the junction differs from the germline gene, which may be a read error. The chain combines TRBV7-8 with TRBJ2-7; weak D call: TRBD1 (6 bases). Germline V gene sequence: CDR1 SGHVS, CDR2 FQNEAQ. The CDR3 sequence is 15 residues long. This CDR3 reads CASTLTATGPYEQYF. The CDR3 region has the DNA TGTGCCAGCACCTTAACCGCGACAGGACCCTACGAGCAGTACTTC.

The rearrangement uses TRBV6-4 and TRBJ2-4; 7 bases fit TRBD1. The germline gives CDR1 MRHNA, CDR2 SNTAGT. The CDR3 is 14 residues long. After removal of 4 bases from V and 5 bases from J, the junction contained 5 bases not matched to a gene. In nucleotides, the CDR3 is TGTGCCAGCAGTGTCCAAGGGGGCGAAAACATTCAGTACTTC. It translates to CASSVQGGENIQYF.

This chain connects TRBV19 to TRBJ2-6, with a possible D match to TRBD1 (6 bases). CDR1 and CDR2 (germline): LNHDA, SQIVND (reference sequence). The CDR3 contains 15 residues. V dropped 6 bases and J dropped 0 bases, with 9 bases sitting between them. Here the CDR3 reads CASSIQGSGANVLTF. As DNA, the CDR3 is TGTGCCAGTAGCATACAGGGCTCTGGGGCCAACGTCCTGACTTTC.

The rearrangement uses TRBV2 and TRBJ2-5; D may be TRBD2 (6 bases). The germline CDR1 and CDR2 sequences are SNHLY and FYNNEI. Deletions cut 4 bases from V and 13 bases from J, with 19 bases between. This CDR3 has 13 amino acids. In nucleotides, the CDR3 is TGTGCCAGCAGTGCGGTGGCACCCGGGGGACGGTACTTC. Translated, it gives CASSAVAPGGRYF. Using reference TRBV2 and TRBJ2-5 for the parts outside the CDR3, the full variable domain is EPEVTQTPSHQVTQMGQEVILRCVPISNHLYFYWYRQILGQKVEFLVSFYNNEISEKSEIFDDQFSVERPDGSNFTLKIRSTKLEDSAMYFCASSAVAPGGRYFGPGTRLLVL.

J is TRBJ1-4 and V is TRBV5-1; TRBD1 is a possible D gene (6 bases). Between the trimmed V and J ends, which lost 6 bases and 5 bases, there was a span of 8 bases. This CDR3 is 12 amino acids long. Germline CDR1 SGHRS, CDR2 YFSETQ. CDR3 sequence: CASTDRNEKLFF. In DNA, the CDR3 is TGCGCCAGCACTGACAGGAATGAAAAACTGTTTTTT.

The chain is built from TRBV11-3 and TRBJ1-2, with D maybe TRBD1 (5 bases). The CDR3 has 12 amino acids. Trimming stripped 1 base from V and 7 bases from J, with 7 bases between. Germline V lookup: CDR1 SGHNT, CDR2 YENEEA. The CDR3 nucleotides read TGTGCCAGCAGCTTAGCCGGGGGTGGCTACACCTTC. Its translation: CASSLAGGGYTF.

This clone has a handful of counts. The chain employs TRBV6-5 and TRBJ2-1; perhaps TRBD1 as D (7 bases). The CDR3 length is 15 residues. Between the trimmed V and J ends, which lost 7 bases and 9 bases, there was a span of 22 bases. Germline V gene data show CDR1 as MNHEY and CDR2 as SVGAGI. The chain's CDR3 is CASTPLRGQGGEQFF. As DNA, the CDR3 is TGTGCCAGCACCCCCCTACGGGGTCAGGGGGGTGAGCAGTTCTTC.

The V call is TRBV18, the J call TRBJ2-7, with no clear D. The germline gives CDR1 KGHSH, CDR2 LQKENI. The CDR3 has 13 amino acids. Trimming removed 2 bases from V and 0 bases from J, with 5 bases in between. The CDR3 sequence is CASSPYSSYEQYF. CDR3 sequence (DNA): TGTGCCAGCTCACCATACAGCTCCTACGAGCAGTACTTC.

The chain couples TRBV5-5 to TRBJ1-5, with D maybe TRBD1 (6 bases). This CDR3 spans 14 amino acids. The V and J ends lost 3 bases and 3 bases respectively, with 10 bases between them. CDR1 is SGHKS, CDR2 YYEKEE, per germline (reference sequence). CDR3 nucleotide sequence: TGTGCCAGCAGCTCGGGACAACTCAATCAGCCCCAGCATTTT. Amino acids: CASSSGQLNQPQHF.